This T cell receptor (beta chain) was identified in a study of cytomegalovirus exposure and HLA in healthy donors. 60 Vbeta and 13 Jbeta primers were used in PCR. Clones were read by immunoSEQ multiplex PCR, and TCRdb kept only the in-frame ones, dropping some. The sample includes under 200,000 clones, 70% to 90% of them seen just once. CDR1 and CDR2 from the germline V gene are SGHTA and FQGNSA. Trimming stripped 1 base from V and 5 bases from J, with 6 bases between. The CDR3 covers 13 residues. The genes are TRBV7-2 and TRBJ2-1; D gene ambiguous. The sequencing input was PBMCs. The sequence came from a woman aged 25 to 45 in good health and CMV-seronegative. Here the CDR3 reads CASSLVANNEQFF. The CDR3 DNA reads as TGTGCCAGCAGCTTAGTCGCGAACAATGAGCAGTTCTTC.